These 32 T cell receptor beta chains originate from one sample sequenced in a study of PD-1 blockade in classical Hodgkin lymphoma. All trial patients relapsed after autologous stem cell transplantation. Libraries were prepared by immunoSEQ multiplex PCR; TCRdb keeps only in-frame clonotypes and omits some of them. The table records approximately 11,000 clones, around 84% of them present only once. The sequenced sample was peripheral blood mononuclear cells (PBMCs), obtained at baseline. The receptor source for this set is a human donor with classical Hodgkin lymphoma.

The J gene is TRBJ1-6, the V gene TRBV30, with a tentative D call TRBD1 (6 bases). Germline values: CDR1 GTSNPN, CDR2 SVGIG (reference sequence). This CDR3 has 16 amino acids. Trimming stripped 5 bases from V and 4 bases from J, with 18 bases between. Here the CDR3 reads CAWGSGTPYYNSPLHF. The CDR3 nucleotides are TGTGCCTGGGGTTCCGGGACACCGTATTATAATTCACCCCTCCACTTT.

The V gene is TRBV5-1, the J gene TRBJ1-1, with no clear D. Germline CDR1 SGHRS, CDR2 YFSETQ. V lost 4 bases and J lost 0, with 7 bases in between. This CDR3 is 13 amino acids long. CDR3 protein: CASSIRLNTEAFF. The CDR3 bases are TGCGCCAGCAGCATACGGCTGAACACTGAAGCTTTCTTT.

This clone was recorded only once. The V and J genes are TRBV9 and TRBJ2-3; D ambiguous. Trimming pared 3 bases from V and 10 bases from J, leaving 12 bases between. CDR1 is SGDLS, CDR2 YYNGEE, per germline. The CDR3 length is 12 residues. CDR3 residues: CASSGGWLAQYF. The DNA for the CDR3 is TGTGCCAGCAGCGGAGGCTGGTTGGCGCAGTATTTT.

The rearrangement links TRBV5-1 to TRBJ2-7; TRBD2 matches at 7 bases. With 1 base clipped from V and 4 bases from J, the junction kept 8 bases outside the gene matches. Germline V gives CDR1 SGHRS, CDR2 YFSETQ. The CDR3 has 15 residues. The CDR3 DNA sequence: TGCGCCAGCAGCTTGTCACCCGGCGGGAGATACGAGCAGTACTTC. Its protein is CASSLSPGGRYEQYF. Using reference TRBV5-1 and TRBJ2-7 for the parts outside the CDR3, the full variable domain is KAGVTQTPRYLIKTRGQQVTLSCSPISGHRSVSWYQQTPGQGLQFLFEYFSETQRNKGNFPGRFSGRQFSNSRSEMNVSTLELGDSALYLCASSLSPGGRYEQYFGPGTRLTVT.

The chain couples TRBV5-8 to TRBJ1-1; D call uncertain. Germline V gene lookup returns CDR1 SGHTS and CDR2 YDEGEE. The CDR3 covers 16 residues. Trimming pared 3 bases from V and 0 bases from J, leaving 15 bases between. CDR3 residues: CASSSRLASLNTEAFF. The CDR3 DNA reads as TGTGCCAGCAGCTCCCGACTTGCCAGCTTGAACACTGAAGCTTTCTTT.

The chain carries TRBV28 and TRBJ1-2; tentative D call: TRBD1 (5 bases). The V end was cut by 6 bases, the J end by 5 bases, with 13 bases between. There are 13 residues in the CDR3. Germline V lookup: CDR1 MDHEN, CDR2 SYDVKM. The CDR3, as DNA: TGTGCCAGCAGAGCGGGGACTGATTATGGCTACACCTTC. This codes for CASRAGTDYGYTF.

This clone has just a few counts. The chain couples TRBV19 to TRBJ1-5; D gene unclear. V was trimmed by 6 bases and J by 1 base, leaving 13 bases between them. This CDR3 spans 15 amino acids. From germline, CDR1 is LNHDA and CDR2 SQIVND (reference sequence). CDR3 DNA sequence: TGTGCCAGTAGCCATCAGGCGGGGAGCAATCAGCCCCAGCATTTT. Translation: CASSHQAGSNQPQHF.

V gene TRBV7-2 combines with J gene TRBJ2-3; 10 bases map to TRBD2. V lost 5 bases and J lost 2; bases outside the gene matches: 16. In germline, CDR1 is SGHTA, CDR2 FQGNSA. There are 19 residues in the CDR3. The CDR3 spells CASSASGIVSGRLTDTQYF. The CDR3 DNA follows: TGTGCCAGCAGCGCTAGCGGGATAGTTAGCGGGAGGCTCACAGATACGCAGTATTTT.

This chain connects TRBV4-1 to TRBJ2-2, with a weak D call TRBD2 (6 bases). The V and J ends lost 4 bases and 3 bases respectively, with 9 bases between them. Germline V gives CDR1 MGHRA, CDR2 YSYEKL. There are 14 residues in the CDR3. CDR3 region: CASSRSGDTGELFF. The CDR3 bases are TGCGCCAGCAGCCGTTCGGGGGACACCGGGGAGCTGTTTTTT.

For this clone: Other DNA sequences in this sample translate to the same CDR3. The chain links TRBV12-5 to TRBJ1-1, with D unclear. Germline values: CDR1 LGHNT, CDR2 FRNRAP. The V and J ends lost 5 bases and 1 base respectively, with 5 bases between them. This CDR3 comprises 12 residues. The CDR3 sequence is CASGVGNTEAFF. The CDR3 DNA reads as TGTGCTAGTGGTGTAGGGAACACTGAAGCTTTCTTT.

This chain joins TRBV30 and TRBJ2-7, with D perhaps matching TRBD1 or TRBD2 (5 bases each). Germline CDR1 reads GTSNPN; CDR2 reads SVGIG (reference sequence). This CDR3 comprises 13 residues. The V gene lost 7 bases and the J gene lost 2 bases, with 15 bases spanning the gap. The CDR3 bases are TGTGCCTCGACCGGGGACCTCACCTACGAGCAGTACTTC. The encoded protein is CASTGDLTYEQYF.

The rearrangement joins TRBV13 to TRBJ2-2; 8 bases are shared with TRBD1. With V trimmed by 5 bases and J by 1 base, 9 bases remained unmatched. Germline V gene sequence: CDR1 PRHDT, CDR2 FYEKMQ (reference sequence). The CDR3 covers 17 residues. CDR3 DNA sequence: TGTGCCAGCAGCCCAGAACCGGGACAGGAGAACACCGGGGAGCTGTTTTTT. It specifies CASSPEPGQENTGELFF.

The chain combines TRBV5-4 with TRBJ2-2; perhaps TRBD1 as D (6 bases). The germline gives CDR1 SGHNT, CDR2 YYREEE (reference sequence). The CDR3 consists of 15 residues. V lost 3 bases to trimming and J lost 4 bases, with 13 bases between them. The CDR3 DNA follows: TGTGCCAGCAGCTATCTCGACAGGTCCACCGGGGAGCTGTTTTTT. Protein product: CASSYLDRSTGELFF.

The rearrangement links TRBV9 to TRBJ2-3; D remains ambiguous. The CDR3 spans 15 residues. Trimming cost V 0 bases and J 2 bases, with 10 bases left between them. Germline CDR1 and CDR2: SGDLS and YYNGEE. This CDR3 is CASSVDFPATDTQYF. The CDR3 DNA follows: TGTGCCAGCAGCGTAGACTTCCCAGCCACAGATACGCAGTATTTT.

This clone was found once. The genes are TRBV11-2 and TRBJ2-2; D is unresolved. CDR3 length: 12 amino acids. The germline gives CDR1 SGHAT, CDR2 FQNNGV. Between the trimmed V and J ends, which lost 3 bases and 7 bases, there was a span of 6 bases. The CDR3 protein is CASSFPRGELFF. In DNA form, the CDR3 reads TGTGCCAGCAGCTTTCCCCGCGGGGAGCTGTTTTTT.

The genes are TRBV27 and TRBJ2-4, with D possibly TRBD1 on 6 matching bases. The CDR3 is made up of 14 amino acids. Trimming left V 2 bases short and J 8 bases short, with 13 bases between. Germline V lookup: CDR1 MNHEY, CDR2 SMNVEV (reference sequence). The CDR3 DNA sequence: TGTGCCAGCAGTTTAGTACAGGGTGGGGACATTCAGTACTTC. This sequence encodes CASSLVQGGDIQYF.

The V and J genes are TRBV29-1 and TRBJ1-5; weak D call: TRBD1 (6 bases). The CDR3 extends over 14 amino acids. Germline values: CDR1 SQVTM, CDR2 ANQGSEA. V lost 4 bases to trimming and J lost 1 base, with 11 bases between them. The CDR3 DNA reads as TGCAGCGTTGCCAGGGGATTGAGCAATCAGCCCCAGCATTTT. Encoded protein: CSVARGLSNQPQHF.

This chain links TRBV6-1 with TRBJ2-7; possible D gene TRBD1, 6 bases. This CDR3 has 14 amino acids. Germline V lookup: CDR1 MNHNS, CDR2 SASEGT. The germline V and J ends were trimmed by 6 bases and 4 bases, with 16 bases remaining between them. The chain's CDR3 is CASREAQGTYEQYF. The CDR3 nucleotides read TGTGCCAGCAGGGAGGCGCAGGGGACGTACGAGCAGTACTTC.

CDR3 sequence: CASSLMGTGQGIYEQYF. The CDR3 DNA sequence: TGTGCCAGCAGTTTAATGGGTACGGGACAGGGGATCTACGAGCAGTACTTC. The V and J genes are TRBV27 and TRBJ2-7; 10 bases map to TRBD1. The CDR3 spans 17 residues. J was trimmed by 3 bases and V by 2 bases; bases with no gene match: 10. Germline loops: CDR1 MNHEY, CDR2 SMNVEV (reference sequence).

The rearrangement links TRBV6-5 to TRBJ1-1, with a weak D call TRBD1 (5 bases). CDR1 is MNHEY, CDR2 SVGAGI, per germline. The CDR3 loop spans 14 amino acids. The ends were cut back, 7 bases at V and 8 bases at J, with 20 bases in the middle. The CDR3 region is CASTSSGGILEAFF. The CDR3, as DNA: TGTGCCAGCACCTCGTCTGGGGGGATACTAGAAGCTTTCTTT.

The chain is built from TRBV6-5 and TRBJ1-3; no definite D call. V gave up 9 bases and J gave up 0 bases, with 6 bases separating them. Germline assignment: CDR1 MNHEY and CDR2 SVGAGI. This CDR3 is 12 amino acids long. The CDR3 region is CASETSGNTIYF. The CDR3 coding sequence is TGTGCCAGTGAGACCTCTGGAAACACCATATATTTT.

This clone was detected once. This sequence joins TRBV30 and TRBJ1-1, with a tentative D call TRBD1 (6 bases). The V gene's germline CDR1 is GTSNPN and CDR2 SVGIG (reference sequence). The V gene lost 8 bases and the J gene lost 5 bases, with 18 bases spanning the gap. This CDR3 is 13 amino acids long. The CDR3 loop reads CALSGGRKTEAFF. CDR3 nucleotides: TGTGCCCTTTCGGGGGGGCGGAAAACTGAAGCTTTCTTT.

This chain uses TRBV7-2 with TRBJ2-3; 9 nucleotides match TRBD2. The junction had 4 bases not matched to a gene; V was cut back by 1 base and J by 2 bases. This CDR3 spans 16 amino acids. In germline, CDR1 is SGHTA, CDR2 FQGNSA. CDR3: CASSLGLAGPTDTQYF. The CDR3 DNA reads as TGTGCCAGCAGCTTAGGGCTAGCGGGGCCCACAGATACGCAGTATTTT. Complete variable domain (other parts from reference TRBV7-2 and TRBJ2-3): GAGVSQSPSNKVTEKGKDVELRCDPISGHTALYWYRQSLGQGLEFLIYFQGNSAPDKSGLPSDRFSAERTGGSVSTLTIQRTQQEDSAVYLCASSLGLAGPTDTQYFGPGTRLTVL.

V gene TRBV2 combines with J gene TRBJ1-3; unclear D gene. CDR3 length: 15 amino acids. Germline CDR1 is SNHLY and CDR2 is FYNNEI. V lost 2 bases and J lost 0, with 8 bases in between. CDR3 nucleotide sequence: TGTGCCAGCAGTGAATCTAGCTACTCTGGAAACACCATATATTTT. It encodes CASSESSYSGNTIYF.

By sample fraction, this clone is medium-sized. This chain joins TRBV11-3 and TRBJ2-7; tentatively, D is TRBD2 (5 bases). CDR1 and CDR2 from the germline V gene are SGHNT and YENEEA. V gave up 3 bases and J gave up 1 base, with 7 bases separating them. This CDR3 comprises 13 residues. CDR3 amino acids: CASSFEGSYEQYF. CDR3 bases: TGTGCCAGCAGCTTTGAGGGTTCCTACGAGCAGTACTTC.

This chain links TRBV19 with TRBJ1-5, with D tentatively TRBD1 (6 bases). The germline V gene has CDR1 LNHDA and CDR2 SQIVND (reference sequence). V was shortened by 7 bases and J by 7 bases, with 23 bases between the two germline ends. This CDR3 region has 16 residues. The CDR3 loop reads CASTHRPEGGQQPQHF. The CDR3 DNA sequence: TGTGCCAGTACCCATCGCCCAGAAGGGGGGCAACAGCCCCAGCATTTT.

V gene TRBV11-2 combines with J gene TRBJ1-5, with a weak D call TRBD1 (6 bases). This CDR3 is 14 amino acids long. CDR1 is SGHAT and CDR2 is FQNNGV in the germline V gene. V was clipped by 2 bases and J by 7 bases, with 12 bases between them. The CDR3 spells CASSLNREGQPQHF. The CDR3 region has the DNA TGTGCCAGCAGCTTAAACAGGGAAGGACAGCCCCAGCATTTT.

Worth noting for this clone: Its ends do not fully match the called genes, so a read error is possible. The chain links TRBV19 to TRBJ2-4, with TRBD1 as a possible D gene (6 bases). The CDR3 spans 14 residues. The germline CDR1 and CDR2 sequences are LNHDA and SQIVND (reference sequence). CDR3: CASSIDYRDTRIHF. In DNA form, the CDR3 reads TGTGCCAGTAGTATAGACTACCGGGACACCCGGATACACTTC.

The rearrangement uses TRBV12-5 and TRBJ2-3; no clear D. V was pared by 2 bases and J by 6 bases, with 12 bases between. Germline assignment: CDR1 LGHNT and CDR2 FRNRAP. This CDR3 region has 14 residues. The CDR3 reads CASGLSGLRDTQYF. For the CDR3, the DNA is TGTGCTAGTGGTTTGTCCGGGCTGAGGGATACGCAGTATTTT.

This clone was seen a few times. This sequence joins TRBV18 and TRBJ2-5; D remains ambiguous. CDR3 length: 14 amino acids. Germline lookup yields CDR1 KGHSH and CDR2 LQKENI. V was shortened by 5 bases and J by 4 bases, with 14 bases between the two germline ends. CDR3 loop: CASSDDLMVETQYF. The CDR3 DNA is TGTGCCAGCTCAGATGATTTGATGGTAGAGACCCAGTACTTC.

The chain is built from TRBV5-1 and TRBJ2-1; TRBD2 aligns across 7 bases. The CDR3 covers 15 residues. The V and J ends lost 5 bases and 6 bases, in that order; junction bases with no gene match: 11. The V gene's germline CDR1 is SGHRS and CDR2 YFSETQ. The CDR3 bases are TGCGCCAGCAGTCCGGAGGGGTGGGGGGGCAATGAGCAGTTCTTC. Protein product: CASSPEGWGGNEQFF.

This chain uses TRBV11-1 with TRBJ2-3; no definite D call. Looked up from germline, CDR1 is SGHAT and CDR2 is FQDESV (reference sequence). The V and J ends lost 5 bases and 2 bases respectively, with 8 bases between them. The CDR3 extends over 13 amino acids. CDR3 amino acids: CASSTRVTDTQYF. The DNA of the CDR3 is TGTGCCAGCAGCACACGGGTCACAGATACGCAGTATTTT.